This T cell receptor (beta chain) is from a study of blood T cell repertoires in COVID-19. Across the whole study: The origin of the acute and convalescent COVID-19 samples was the United States, Italy and Spain.

Method: immunoSEQ multiplex PCR; TCRdb's copy keeps in-frame clones and lacks some. The sample consists of under 200,000 clones, 70% to 90% of them appearing once. V shed 4 bases and J 4 bases; nucleotides not matched to a gene: 9. This CDR3 has 16 amino acids. Germline CDR1 is SGHRS and CDR2 is YFSETQ. The sequence was obtained from a man in his 60s with acute or convalescent COVID-19. Input material: peripheral blood. The chain combines TRBV5-1 with TRBJ1-2, with TRBD1 identical over 11 bases. CDR3: CASSPDRDRGGYGYTF. DNA for the CDR3: TGCGCCAGCAGCCCCGATCGGGACAGGGGGGGCTATGGCTACACCTTC.